This TCR beta chain originates from a study of blood T cell repertoires in COVID-19. Study-wide background: There were acute and convalescent COVID-19 samples, and they came from the United States, Italy and Spain. PBMCs, B-cell-depleted T cells, or T cells provided the cDNA or gDNA that made up the material.

Germline V gene lookup returns CDR1 ENHRY and CDR2 SYGVKD. With 7 bases removed from V and 2 bases from J, the gap between germline ends came to 8 bases. The CDR3 has 12 residues. Produced via immunoSEQ multiplex PCR; TCRdb's table is partial and in-frame only. The sample yields a few hundred thousand clones, about 88% seen once. The sequence was obtained from a middle-aged woman who had recovered from COVID-19. Sequenced material: peripheral blood. The chain combines TRBV10-3 with TRBJ2-5, with D possibly being TRBD1 (6 bases). The CDR3: CAIKGVQETQYF. As DNA, the CDR3 is TGTGCCATCAAGGGGGTTCAAGAGACCCAGTACTTC.